One and the same sample provided the 8 T cell receptor beta chains below, sequenced in a study of T cells in Graves' hyperthyroidism and ophthalmopathy. Amplified TCR beta CDR3 regions derived from RNA transcripts. A first-round RT-PCR of the TCR CDR3 used the HTBI primer set. TCRdb called the multiplex PCR reads again in MiXCR, with one record for every CDR3 protein. In the table there are 250,000 to 350,000 distinct CDR3 sequences, around 17% of which are singletons. Sequencing used blood. The source is a man between 25 and 39 years old with Graves' hyperthyroidism.

This sequence joins TRBV5-1 and TRBJ2-7, with a possible D match to TRBD1 (6 bases). Germline V gene data show CDR1 as SGHRS and CDR2 as YFSETQ. Trimming took 7 bases from V and 0 from J, leaving 17 bases between them. The CDR3 is made up of 15 amino acids. CDR3: CASSGTGLRSYEQYF. For the CDR3, the DNA is TGCGCCAGCTCAGGAACAGGGTTACGCTCCTACGAGCAGTACTTC.

This clonotype was counted many times. The V and J genes are TRBV5-1 and TRBJ2-7; a possible D gene is TRBD2 (6 bases). V shed 3 bases and J shed 5 bases, with 24 bases lying between them. The germline CDR1 and CDR2 sequences are SGHRS and YFSETQ. There are 17 residues in the CDR3. DNA for the CDR3: TGCGCCAGCAGCTCGGGACTTGTATCCGCTATTCGCCACGAGCAGTACTTC. It is translated as CASSSGLVSAIRHEQYF.

This clonotype was detected ten times or more. The rearrangement uses TRBV12-3 or TRBV12-4 and TRBJ2-1, with 7 bases identical to TRBD2. This CDR3 comprises 14 residues. V lost 5 bases, J lost 6 bases, and 7 bases stayed unmatched. In DNA form, the CDR3 reads TGTGCCAGCAGTAGGAGGGGAGGGAGCAATGAGCAGTTCTTC. Translation: CASSRRGGSNEQFF.

At least ten counts were recorded for this clonotype. The chain carries TRBV24-1 and TRBJ2-5; TRBD1 matches at 9 bases. The CDR3 sequence is 15 residues long. Germline V gene sequence: CDR1 KGHDR, CDR2 SFDVKD. V was clipped by 4 bases and J by 5 bases; unmatched bases: 7. In DNA form, the CDR3 reads TGTGCCACCAGTGAACTACAGGGGGCGGGTGAGACCCAGTACTTC. This gives the protein CATSELQGAGETQYF.

This clonotype turned up a few times. The V call is TRBV12-3 or TRBV12-4, the J call TRBJ2-2; no reliable D call. This CDR3 has 14 residues. V gave up 8 bases and J gave up 1 base, with 11 bases separating them. The CDR3, as DNA: TGTGCCAGCCTTCTTAGAGGGAACACCGGGGAGCTGTTTTTT. Its protein product is CASLLRGNTGELFF.

This clonotype was found many times. The V call is TRBV27, the J call TRBJ2-1; 8 bases are shared with TRBD1. Germline V gene sequence: CDR1 MNHEY, CDR2 SMNVEV (reference sequence). This CDR3 is 13 amino acids long. The V and J ends lost 6 bases and 12 bases, in that order; junction bases with no gene match: 10. CDR3 region: CASSRQGQGLQFF. The CDR3 nucleotides read TGTGCCAGCAGCCGCCAAGGACAGGGCTTGCAGTTCTTC.

This clonotype was observed many times. The chain recombines TRBV12-3 or TRBV12-4 with TRBJ1-2, with a possible D match to TRBD1 (5 bases). V lost 5 bases, J lost 6 bases, and 13 bases lay in between. The CDR3 has 13 residues. CDR3 nucleotide sequence: TGTGCCAGCAGTCCCGACCAGGGTAATGGCTACACCTTC. This gives the protein CASSPDQGNGYTF.

The rearrangement joins TRBV20-1 to TRBJ1-5; no clear D gene. The V gene lost 5 bases and the J gene lost 5 bases, with 19 bases spanning the gap. This CDR3 spans 15 amino acids. CDR1 and CDR2 from the germline V gene are DFQATT and SNEGSKA (reference sequence). The CDR3 spells CSASDGESSYQPQHF. DNA for the CDR3: TGCAGTGCTTCTGACGGAGAATCCTCTTATCAGCCCCAGCATTTT.